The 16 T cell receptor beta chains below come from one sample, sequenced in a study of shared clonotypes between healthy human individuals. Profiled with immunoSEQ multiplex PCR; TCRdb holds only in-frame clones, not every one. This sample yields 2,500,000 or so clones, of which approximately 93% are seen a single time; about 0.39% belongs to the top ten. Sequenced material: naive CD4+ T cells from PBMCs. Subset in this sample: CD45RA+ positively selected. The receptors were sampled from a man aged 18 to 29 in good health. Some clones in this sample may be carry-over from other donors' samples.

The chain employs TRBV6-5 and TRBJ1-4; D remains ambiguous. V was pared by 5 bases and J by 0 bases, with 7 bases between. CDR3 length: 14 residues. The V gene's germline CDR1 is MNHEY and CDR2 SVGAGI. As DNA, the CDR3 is TGTGCCAGCAGTCAACAAGCAACTAATGAAAAACTGTTTTTT. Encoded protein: CASSQQATNEKLFF.

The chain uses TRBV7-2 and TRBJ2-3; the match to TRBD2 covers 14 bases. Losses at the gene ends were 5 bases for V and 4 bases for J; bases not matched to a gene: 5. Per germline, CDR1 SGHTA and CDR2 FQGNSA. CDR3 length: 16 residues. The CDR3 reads CASSGTSGSRADTQYF. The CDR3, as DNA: TGTGCCAGCAGCGGGACTAGCGGGAGTCGGGCAGATACGCAGTATTTT. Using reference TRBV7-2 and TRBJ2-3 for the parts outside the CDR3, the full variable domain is GAGVSQSPSNKVTEKGKDVELRCDPISGHTALYWYRQSLGQGLEFLIYFQGNSAPDKSGLPSDRFSAERTGGSVSTLTIQRTQQEDSAVYLCASSGTSGSRADTQYFGPGTRLTVL.

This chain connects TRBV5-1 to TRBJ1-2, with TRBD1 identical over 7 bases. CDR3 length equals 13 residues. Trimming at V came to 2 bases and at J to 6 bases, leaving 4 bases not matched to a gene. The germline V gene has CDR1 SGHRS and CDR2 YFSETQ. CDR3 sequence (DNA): TGCGCCAGCAGCTTCGTACAGGGGAATGGCTACACCTTC. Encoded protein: CASSFVQGNGYTF.

The CDR3 coding sequence is TGTGCCAGCAGTTACACAACCAGGGGGCGAGGCGCTGAAGCTTTCTTT. It translates to CASSYTTRGRGAEAFF. V and J are TRBV6-5 and TRBJ1-1, with 8 bases aligning to TRBD1. CDR1 and CDR2 from the germline V gene are MNHEY and SVGAGI. V shed 2 bases and J 6 bases; nucleotides not matched to a gene: 11. The CDR3 is 16 amino acids.

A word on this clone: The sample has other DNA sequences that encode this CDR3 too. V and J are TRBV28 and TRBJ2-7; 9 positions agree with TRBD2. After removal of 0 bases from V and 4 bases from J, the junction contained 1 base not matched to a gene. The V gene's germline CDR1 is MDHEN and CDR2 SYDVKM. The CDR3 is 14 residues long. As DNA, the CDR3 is TGTGCCAGCAGTTTATGGACTAGCGGATACGAGCAGTACTTC. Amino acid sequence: CASSLWTSGYEQYF.

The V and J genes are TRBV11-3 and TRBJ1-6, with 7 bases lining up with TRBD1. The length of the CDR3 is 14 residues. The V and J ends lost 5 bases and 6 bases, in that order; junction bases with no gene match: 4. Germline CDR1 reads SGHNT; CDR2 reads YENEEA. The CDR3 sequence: CASSPGTVNSPLHF. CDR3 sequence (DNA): TGTGCCAGCAGCCCAGGGACAGTTAATTCACCCCTCCACTTT.

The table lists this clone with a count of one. The CDR3 spells CASSLQGGSGSYNEQFF. The CDR3 nucleotides are TGTGCCAGCAGCCTACAGGGGGGAAGCGGGAGCTACAATGAGCAGTTCTTC. V and J are TRBV9 and TRBJ2-1; the D call may be TRBD1 or TRBD2 (8 bases each). The CDR3 has 17 residues. The germline CDR1 and CDR2 sequences are SGDLS and YYNGEE. V lost 4 bases, J lost 3 bases, and 20 bases lay in between.

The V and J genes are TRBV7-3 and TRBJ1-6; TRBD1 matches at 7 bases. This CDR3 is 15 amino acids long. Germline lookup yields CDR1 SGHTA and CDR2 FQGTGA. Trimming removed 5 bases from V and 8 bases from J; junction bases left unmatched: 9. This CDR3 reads CASSVTGQIHSPLHF. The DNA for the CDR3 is TGTGCCAGCAGCGTTACGGGACAGATACATTCACCCCTCCACTTT.

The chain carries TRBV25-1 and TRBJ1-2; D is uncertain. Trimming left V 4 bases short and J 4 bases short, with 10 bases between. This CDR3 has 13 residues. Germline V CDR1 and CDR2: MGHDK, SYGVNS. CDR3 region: CASSAFLFYGYTF. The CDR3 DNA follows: TGTGCCAGCAGTGCCTTCCTCTTCTATGGCTACACCTTC.

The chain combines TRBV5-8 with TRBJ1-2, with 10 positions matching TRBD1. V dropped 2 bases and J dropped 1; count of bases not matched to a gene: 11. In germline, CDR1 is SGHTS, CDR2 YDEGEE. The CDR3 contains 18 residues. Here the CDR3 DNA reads TGTGCCAGCAGCTTCACACCGGGACAGGGGAGAATTAACTATGGCTACACCTTC. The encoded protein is CASSFTPGQGRINYGYTF.

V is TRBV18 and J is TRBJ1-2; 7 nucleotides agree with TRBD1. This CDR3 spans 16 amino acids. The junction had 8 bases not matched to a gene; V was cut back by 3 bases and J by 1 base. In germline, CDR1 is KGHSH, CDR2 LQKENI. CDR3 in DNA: TGTGCCAGCTCACCCGGGCAGGGGGAAAATAACTATGGCTACACCTTC. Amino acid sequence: CASSPGQGENNYGYTF.

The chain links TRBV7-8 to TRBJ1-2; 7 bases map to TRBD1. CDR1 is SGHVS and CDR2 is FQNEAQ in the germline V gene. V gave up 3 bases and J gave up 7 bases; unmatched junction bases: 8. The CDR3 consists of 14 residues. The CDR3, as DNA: TGTGCCAGCAGCTTCACACAGGGGTCTGGTGGCTACACCTTC. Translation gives CASSFTQGSGGYTF.

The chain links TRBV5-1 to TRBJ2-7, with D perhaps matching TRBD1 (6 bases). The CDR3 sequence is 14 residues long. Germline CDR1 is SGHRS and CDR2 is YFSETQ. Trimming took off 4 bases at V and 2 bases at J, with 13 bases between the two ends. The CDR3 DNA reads TGCGCCAGCAGCCACGACAGGCAAACCTACGAGCAGTACTTC. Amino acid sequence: CASSHDRQTYEQYF. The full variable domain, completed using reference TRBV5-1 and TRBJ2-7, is KAGVTQTPRYLIKTRGQQVTLSCSPISGHRSVSWYQQTPGQGLQFLFEYFSETQRNKGNFPGRFSGRQFSNSRSEMNVSTLELGDSALYLCASSHDRQTYEQYFGPGTRLTVT.

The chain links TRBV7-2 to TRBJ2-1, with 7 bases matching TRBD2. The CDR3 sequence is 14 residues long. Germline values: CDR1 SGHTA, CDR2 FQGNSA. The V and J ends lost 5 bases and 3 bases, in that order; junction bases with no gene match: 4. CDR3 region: CASSGLVGYNEQFF. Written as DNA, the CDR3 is TGTGCCAGCAGCGGACTAGTCGGCTACAATGAGCAGTTCTTC.

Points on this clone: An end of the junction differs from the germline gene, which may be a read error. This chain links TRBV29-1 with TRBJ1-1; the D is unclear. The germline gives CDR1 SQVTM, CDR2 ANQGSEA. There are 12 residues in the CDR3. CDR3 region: CSAEVVGPEAFF. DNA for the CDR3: TGCAGCGCTGAAGTGGTCGGGCCTGAAGCTTTCTTT.

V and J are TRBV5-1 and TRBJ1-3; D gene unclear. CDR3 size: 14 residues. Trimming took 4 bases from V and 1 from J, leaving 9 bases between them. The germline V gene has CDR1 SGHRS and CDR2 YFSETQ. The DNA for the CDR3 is TGCGCCAGCAGCCGCGACGGGTCTGGAAACACCATATATTTT. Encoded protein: CASSRDGSGNTIYF.